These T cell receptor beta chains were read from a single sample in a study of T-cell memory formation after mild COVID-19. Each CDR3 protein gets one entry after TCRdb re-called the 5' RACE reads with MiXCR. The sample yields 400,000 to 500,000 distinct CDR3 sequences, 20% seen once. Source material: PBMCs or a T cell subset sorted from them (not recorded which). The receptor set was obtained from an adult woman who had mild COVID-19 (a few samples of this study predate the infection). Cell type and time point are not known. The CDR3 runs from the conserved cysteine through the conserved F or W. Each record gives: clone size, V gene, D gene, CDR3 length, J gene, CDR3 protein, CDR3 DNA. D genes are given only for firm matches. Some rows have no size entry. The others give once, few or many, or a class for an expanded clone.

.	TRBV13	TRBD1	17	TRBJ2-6	CASSLGQGKSGANVLTF	TGTGCCAGCAGCTTGGGACAGGGGAAATCTGGGGCCAACGTCCTGACTTTC
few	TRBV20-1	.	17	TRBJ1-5	CSASPGGGDFSNQPQHF	TGCAGTGCTAGCCCCGGGGGGGGAGATTTCAGCAATCAGCCCCAGCATTTT
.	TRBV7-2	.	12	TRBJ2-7	CASSILGYEQYF	TGTGCCAGCAGCATTCTAGGCTACGAGCAGTACTTC
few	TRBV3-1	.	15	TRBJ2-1	CASSHRLVNSNEQFF	TGTGCCAGCAGCCATAGACTAGTTAATTCCAATGAGCAGTTCTTC
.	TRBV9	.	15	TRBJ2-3	CASSVDDGPTDTQYF	TGTGCCAGCAGCGTAGACGATGGGCCCACAGATACGCAGTATTTT
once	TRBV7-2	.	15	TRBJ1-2	CASSLDSGGIYGYTF	TGTGCCAGCAGCTTAGACAGCGGGGGGATATATGGCTACACCTTC
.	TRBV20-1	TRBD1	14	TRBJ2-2	CSARQGARTGELFF	TGCAGTGCAAGACAGGGGGCGCGCACCGGGGAGCTGTTTTTT
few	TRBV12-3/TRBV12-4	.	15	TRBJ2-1	CASSPQGPSYNEQFF	TGTGCCAGCTCCCCTCAAGGCCCGTCCTACAATGAGCAGTTCTTC
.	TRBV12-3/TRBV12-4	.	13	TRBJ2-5	CASRLDTEETQYF	TGTGCCAGCAGGTTAGACACGGAAGAGACCCAGTACTTC
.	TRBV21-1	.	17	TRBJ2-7	CASSATSGTSGGPEQYF	TGTGCCAGCAGCGCTACATCCGGGACTAGCGGGGGTCCCGAGCAGTACTTC
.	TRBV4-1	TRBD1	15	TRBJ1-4	CASSHSGGTNEKLFF	TGCGCCAGCAGCCACTCAGGGGGTACTAATGAAAAACTGTTTTTT
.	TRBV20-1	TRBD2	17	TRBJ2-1	CSARDWAPGLANNEQFF	TGCAGTGCTAGAGATTGGGCTCCGGGACTAGCGAATAATGAGCAGTTCTTC
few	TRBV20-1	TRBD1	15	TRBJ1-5	CSARSSDRGNQPQHF	TGCAGTGCTCGTTCCTCGGACAGGGGAAATCAGCCCCAGCATTTT
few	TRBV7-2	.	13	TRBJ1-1	CASSFLVGGEAFF	TGTGCCAGCAGCTTTCTGGTTGGGGGTGAAGCTTTCTTT
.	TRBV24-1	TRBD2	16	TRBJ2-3	CATSASGSRVTDTQYF	TGTGCCACCAGTGCAAGCGGGAGTAGGGTCACAGATACGCAGTATTTT
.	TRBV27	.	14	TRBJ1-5	CASSLLSSNQPQHF	TGTGCCAGCAGTTTGTTAAGCAGCAATCAGCCCCAGCATTTT